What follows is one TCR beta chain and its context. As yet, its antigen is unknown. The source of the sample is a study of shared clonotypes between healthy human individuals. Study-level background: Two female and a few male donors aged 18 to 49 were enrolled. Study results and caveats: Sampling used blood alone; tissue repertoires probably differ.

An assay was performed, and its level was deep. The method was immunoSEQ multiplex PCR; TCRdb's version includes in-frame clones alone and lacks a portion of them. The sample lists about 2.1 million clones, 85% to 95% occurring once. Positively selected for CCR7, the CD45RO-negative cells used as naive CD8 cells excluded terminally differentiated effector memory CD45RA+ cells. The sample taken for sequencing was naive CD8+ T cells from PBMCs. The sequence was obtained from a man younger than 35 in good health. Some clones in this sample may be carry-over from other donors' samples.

The CDR3 DNA reads as TGTGCCAGCAGCAACGGACGGCGAACCTACGAGCAGTACTTC. Encoded protein: CASSNGRRTYEQYF. This rearrangement joins TRBV5-5 to TRBJ2-7; D unresolved. CDR3 length: 14 amino acids. Trimming took 4 bases from V and 2 from J, leaving 13 bases between them. Germline V lookup: CDR1 SGHKS, CDR2 YYEKEE (reference sequence).